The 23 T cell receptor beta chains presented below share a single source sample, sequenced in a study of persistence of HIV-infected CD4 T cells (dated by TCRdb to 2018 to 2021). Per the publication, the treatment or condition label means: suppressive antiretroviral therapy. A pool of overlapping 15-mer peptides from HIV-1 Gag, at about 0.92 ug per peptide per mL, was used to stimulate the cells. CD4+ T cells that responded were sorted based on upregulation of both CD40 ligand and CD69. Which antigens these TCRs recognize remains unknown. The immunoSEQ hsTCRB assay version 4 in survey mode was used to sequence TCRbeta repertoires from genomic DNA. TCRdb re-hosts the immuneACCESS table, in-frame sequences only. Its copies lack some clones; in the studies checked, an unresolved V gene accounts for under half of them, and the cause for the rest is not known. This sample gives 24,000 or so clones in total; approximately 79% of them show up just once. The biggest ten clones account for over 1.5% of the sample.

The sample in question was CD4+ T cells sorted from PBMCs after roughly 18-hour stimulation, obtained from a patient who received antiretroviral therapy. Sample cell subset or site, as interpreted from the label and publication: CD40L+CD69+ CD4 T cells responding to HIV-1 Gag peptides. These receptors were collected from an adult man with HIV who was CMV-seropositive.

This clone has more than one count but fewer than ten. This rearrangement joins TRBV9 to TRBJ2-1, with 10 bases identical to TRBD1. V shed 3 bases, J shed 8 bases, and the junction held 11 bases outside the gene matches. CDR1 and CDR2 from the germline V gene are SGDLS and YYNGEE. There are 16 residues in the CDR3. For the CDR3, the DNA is TGTGCCAGCAGCGCCAGACCGGGACAGGGGAGGGATGAGCAGTTCTTC. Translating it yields CASSARPGQGRDEQFF.

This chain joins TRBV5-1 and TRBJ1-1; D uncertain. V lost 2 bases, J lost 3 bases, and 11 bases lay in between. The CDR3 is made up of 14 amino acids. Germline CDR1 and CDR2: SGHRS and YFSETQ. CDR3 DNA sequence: TGCGCCAGCAGCTTCCGGGAAGACTACACTGAAGCTTTCTTT. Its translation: CASSFREDYTEAFF. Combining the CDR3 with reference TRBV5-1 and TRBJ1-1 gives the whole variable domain KAGVTQTPRYLIKTRGQQVTLSCSPISGHRSVSWYQQTPGQGLQFLFEYFSETQRNKGNFPGRFSGRQFSNSRSEMNVSTLELGDSALYLCASSFREDYTEAFFGQGTRLTVV.

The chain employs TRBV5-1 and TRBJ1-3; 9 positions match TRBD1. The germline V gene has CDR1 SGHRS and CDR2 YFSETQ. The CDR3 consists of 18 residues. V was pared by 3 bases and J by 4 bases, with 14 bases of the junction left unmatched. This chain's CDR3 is CASSWGAPGQGGGNTIYF. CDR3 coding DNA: TGCGCCAGCAGCTGGGGGGCACCGGGACAGGGAGGAGGAAACACCATATATTTT.

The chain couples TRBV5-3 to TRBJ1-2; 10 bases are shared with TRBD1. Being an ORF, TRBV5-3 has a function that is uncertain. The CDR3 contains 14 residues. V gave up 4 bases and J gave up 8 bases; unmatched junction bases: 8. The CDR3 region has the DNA TGTGCCAGAAGCCCTGGGGGGACAGGGGACGGCTACACCTTC. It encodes CARSPGGTGDGYTF.

CDR3 region: CASSVLAEFSTDTQYF. The CDR3 DNA reads as TGTGCCAGCAGCGTACTAGCGGAGTTTAGCACAGATACGCAGTATTTT. The chain recombines TRBV3-1 (or the pseudogene TRBV3-2) with TRBJ2-3, with TRBD2 matching 8 bases. With 5 bases clipped from V and 0 bases from J, the junction kept 7 bases outside the gene matches. The CDR3 is 16 amino acids. CDR1 is LGHDT and CDR2 is YNNKEL in the germline V gene (reference sequence).

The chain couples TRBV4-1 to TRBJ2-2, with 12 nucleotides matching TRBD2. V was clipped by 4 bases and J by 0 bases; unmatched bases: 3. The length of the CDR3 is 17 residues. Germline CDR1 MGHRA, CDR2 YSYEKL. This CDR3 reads CASSRRTSGANTGELFF. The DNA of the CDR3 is TGCGCCAGCAGCCGACGGACTAGCGGGGCGAACACCGGGGAGCTGTTTTTT.

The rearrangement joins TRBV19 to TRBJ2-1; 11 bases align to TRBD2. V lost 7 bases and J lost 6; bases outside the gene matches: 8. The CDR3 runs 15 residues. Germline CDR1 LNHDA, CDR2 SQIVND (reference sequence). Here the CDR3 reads CASKNSGGASNEQFF. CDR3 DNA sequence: TGTGCCAGTAAAAATAGCGGGGGGGCCTCCAATGAGCAGTTCTTC.

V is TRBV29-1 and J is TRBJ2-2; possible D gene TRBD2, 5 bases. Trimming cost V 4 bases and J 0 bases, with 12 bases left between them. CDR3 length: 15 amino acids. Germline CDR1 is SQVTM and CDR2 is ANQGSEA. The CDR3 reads CSVVRMDSNTGELFF. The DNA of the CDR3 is TGCAGCGTTGTCAGGATGGACTCGAACACCGGGGAGCTGTTTTTT.

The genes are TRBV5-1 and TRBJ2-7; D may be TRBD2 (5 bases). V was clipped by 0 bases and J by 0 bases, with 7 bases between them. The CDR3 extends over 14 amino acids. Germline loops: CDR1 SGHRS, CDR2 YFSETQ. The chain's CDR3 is CASSLGELSYEQYF. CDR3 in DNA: TGCGCCAGCAGCTTGGGGGAGCTCTCCTACGAGCAGTACTTC.

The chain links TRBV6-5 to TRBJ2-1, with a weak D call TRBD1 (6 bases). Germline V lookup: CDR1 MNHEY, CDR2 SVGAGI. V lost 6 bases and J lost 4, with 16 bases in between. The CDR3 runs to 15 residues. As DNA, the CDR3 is TGTGCCAGCAGAGTAGACCGGGACACGTACAATGAGCAGTTCTTC. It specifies CASRVDRDTYNEQFF.

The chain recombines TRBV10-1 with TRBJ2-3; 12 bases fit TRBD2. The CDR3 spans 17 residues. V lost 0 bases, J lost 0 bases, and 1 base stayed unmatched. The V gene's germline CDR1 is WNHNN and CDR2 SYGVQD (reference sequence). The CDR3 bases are TGCGCCAGCAGTGAGTCCGGACTAGCGGGAAGCACAGATACGCAGTATTTT. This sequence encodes CASSESGLAGSTDTQYF.

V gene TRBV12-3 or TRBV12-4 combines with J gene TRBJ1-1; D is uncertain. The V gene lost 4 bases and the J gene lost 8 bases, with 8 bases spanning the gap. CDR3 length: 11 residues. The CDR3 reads CASSSLWEAFF. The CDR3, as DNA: TGTGCCAGCAGTTCCCTTTGGGAAGCTTTCTTT.

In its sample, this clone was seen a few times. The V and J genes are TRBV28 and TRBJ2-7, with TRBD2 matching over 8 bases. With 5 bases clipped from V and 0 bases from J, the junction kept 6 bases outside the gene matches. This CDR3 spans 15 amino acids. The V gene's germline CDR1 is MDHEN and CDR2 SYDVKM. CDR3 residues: CASSPQAGASYEQYF. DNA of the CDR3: TGTGCCAGCAGTCCCCAAGCGGGGGCCTCCTACGAGCAGTACTTC.

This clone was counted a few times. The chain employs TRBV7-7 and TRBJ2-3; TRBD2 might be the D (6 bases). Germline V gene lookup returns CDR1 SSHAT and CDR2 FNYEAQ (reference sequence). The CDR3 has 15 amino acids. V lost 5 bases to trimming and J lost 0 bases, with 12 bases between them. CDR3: CASSHLGGSTDTQYF. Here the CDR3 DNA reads TGTGCCAGCAGCCACCTGGGGGGTAGCACAGATACGCAGTATTTT.

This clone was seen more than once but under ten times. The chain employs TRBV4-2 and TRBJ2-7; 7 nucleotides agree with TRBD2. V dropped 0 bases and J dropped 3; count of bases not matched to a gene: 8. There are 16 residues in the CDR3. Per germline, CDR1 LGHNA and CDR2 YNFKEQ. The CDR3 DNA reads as TGTGCCAGCAGCCAAGACCCTAGCGGAATGGGCTACGAGCAGTACTTC. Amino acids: CASSQDPSGMGYEQYF.

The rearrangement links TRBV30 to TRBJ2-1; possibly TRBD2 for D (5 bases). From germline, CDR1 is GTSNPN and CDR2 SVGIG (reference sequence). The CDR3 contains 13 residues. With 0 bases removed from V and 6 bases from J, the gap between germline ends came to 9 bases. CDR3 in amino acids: CAWSVRRVNEQFF. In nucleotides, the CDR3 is TGTGCCTGGAGTGTACGGCGGGTCAATGAGCAGTTCTTC.

CDR3 sequence (DNA): TGTGCCAGCAGTCAACCGGGGGCTACCACAGATACGCAGTATTTT. Protein product: CASSQPGATTDTQYF. The chain couples TRBV6-5 to TRBJ2-3, with D perhaps given as TRBD1 or TRBD2 (6 bases each). Looked up from germline, CDR1 is MNHEY and CDR2 is SVGAGI. The V end was cut by 5 bases, the J end by 2 bases, with 14 bases between. The CDR3 has 15 residues.

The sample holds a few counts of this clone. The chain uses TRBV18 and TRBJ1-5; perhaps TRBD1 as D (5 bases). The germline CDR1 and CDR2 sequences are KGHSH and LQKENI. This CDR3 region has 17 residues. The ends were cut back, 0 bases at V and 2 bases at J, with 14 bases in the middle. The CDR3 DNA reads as TGTGCCAGCTCACCACCGGGGGAATCGATAGGCAATCAGCCCCAGCATTTT. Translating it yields CASSPPGESIGNQPQHF.

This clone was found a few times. The CDR3 DNA reads TGTGCCAGCAGTGTCGACCACCGTCTTTACAATGAGCAGTTCTTC. Translation gives CASSVDHRLYNEQFF. This chain links TRBV2 with TRBJ2-1, with D unclear. The germline V and J ends were trimmed by 4 bases and 4 bases, with 14 bases remaining between them. CDR3 length equals 15 residues. Germline loops: CDR1 SNHLY, CDR2 FYNNEI.

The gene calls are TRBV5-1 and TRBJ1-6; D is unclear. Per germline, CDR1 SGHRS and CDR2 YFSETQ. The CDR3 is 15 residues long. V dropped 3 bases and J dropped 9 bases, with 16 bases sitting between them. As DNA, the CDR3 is TGCGCCAGCAGCTCCGAAGGGAGAGACGCTTCACCCCTCCACTTT. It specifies CASSSEGRDASPLHF.

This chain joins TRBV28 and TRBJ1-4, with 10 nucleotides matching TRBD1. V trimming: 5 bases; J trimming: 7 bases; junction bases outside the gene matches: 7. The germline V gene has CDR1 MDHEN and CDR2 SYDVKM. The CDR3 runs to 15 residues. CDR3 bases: TGTGCCAGCAGTCCCCTGACAGGGGGCGTTGAAAAACTGTTTTTT. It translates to CASSPLTGGVEKLFF.

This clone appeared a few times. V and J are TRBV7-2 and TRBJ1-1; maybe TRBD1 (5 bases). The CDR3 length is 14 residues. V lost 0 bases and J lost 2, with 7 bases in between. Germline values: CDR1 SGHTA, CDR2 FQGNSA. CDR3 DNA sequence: TGTGCCAGCAGCTTAGCAGGGGATAACACTGAAGCTTTCTTT. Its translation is CASSLAGDNTEAFF.

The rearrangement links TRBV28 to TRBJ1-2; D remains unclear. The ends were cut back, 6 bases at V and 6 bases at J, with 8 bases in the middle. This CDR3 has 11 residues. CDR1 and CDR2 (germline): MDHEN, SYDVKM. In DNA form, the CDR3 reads TGTGCCAGCAGATGGAGGGATGGCTACACCTTC. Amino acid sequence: CASRWRDGYTF.